This T cell receptor (beta chain) was sequenced in a study of blood T cell repertoires in COVID-19. This CDR3 is 14 amino acids long. Germline V gene lookup returns CDR1 SGHRS and CDR2 YFSETQ. Trimming pared 2 bases from V and 6 bases from J, leaving 14 bases between. TCRdb's copy holds only in-frame clones and misses some; the assay was immunoSEQ multiplex PCR. The table has about 270,000 clones, 85% seen once; the top ten hold around 4%. The rearrangement links TRBV5-1 to TRBJ1-1; D remains unclear. The TCR comes from a woman aged 45-59 years with active or convalescent COVID-19. Sequencing input: peripheral blood. CDR3 sequence reads: CASSFRRGGAEAFF. DNA for the CDR3: TGCGCCAGCAGCTTCCGTCGAGGCGGTGCTGAAGCTTTCTTT.